What follows is one T cell receptor beta chain and its context. Profiled with immunoSEQ multiplex PCR; TCRdb holds only in-frame clones, not every one. Seen here are 3,500 to 4,000 clones, 60% to 80% observed once, and the top ten hold roughly 25%. These data come from a study of T cells after posttransplantation cyclophosphamide. Germline CDR1 is LGHNT and CDR2 is FRNRAP. CDR3 length equals 14 residues. V shed 8 bases and J shed 3 bases, with 17 bases lying between them. The chain combines TRBV12-5 with TRBJ2-7; TRBD1 might be the D (7 bases). The sequencing input was memory CD8+ T cells sorted from blood. This clonotype was obtained from a young man in good health and a related stem cell transplant donor. CDR3 nucleotide sequence: TGTGCTAGTCCTATTACAGGGGAGGACTACGAGCAGTACTTC. Protein product: CASPITGEDYEQYF.